This TCR beta chain was obtained from a study of early stage breast cancer tumors. Study-level results: Tumor and normal breast were distinguished via blood comparison in about 90% of the 16 patients. Enriched TCRB sequences shared across patients were mostly commonly generated sequences.

Each sample had two DNA replicates, about 0.47 ug blood or approximately 1.5 ug tissue. Profiled with immunoSEQ multiplex PCR; TCRdb holds only in-frame clones, not every one. The table lists about 53,000 clones, 90% to 95% of them singletons. Regarding this clone: Its antigen remains unidentified.

The TCR sequence derives from a person aged 65 to 85 with breast cancer. The sequencing input was blood.

CDR3 nucleotide sequence: TGTGCCAGTAGTATGCGGCAGTCGGAGGGTGAAGCTTTCTTT. As protein: CASSMRQSEGEAFF. V gene TRBV19 combines with J gene TRBJ1-1, with D hard to call. The length of the CDR3 is 14 residues. V gave up 3 bases and J gave up 7 bases, with 15 bases separating them. Per the germline V gene, CDR1 is LNHDA and CDR2 is SQIVND (reference sequence).